This TCR beta chain was recovered during a study of T cells after yellow fever vaccination. The overall study: Researchers used SMART-Seq v4 Ultra Low Input to prepare fractions that had low cell numbers.

The length of the CDR3 is 15 residues. V lost 3 bases and J 10 bases, leaving 16 bases between the germline ends. Study-wide results and caveats: It was the secondary response that reached its peak faster, day 5 versus 15, but it was weaker. Of the clonotypes, a small share occurred in both CD4 and CD8 compartments.

It was through 5'RACE template switching that TCR cDNA was made, with a universal primer site and UMIs added. TCRdb reanalysed the 5' RACE reads using MiXCR and keeps one entry per CDR3 protein. The sample includes some 350,000 distinct CDR3 sequences, roughly 4.3% of them seen just once. A remark on this clonotype: The antigen remains unidentified.

This receptor was identified in a man in his late teens or twenties who received the YFV17D yellow fever vaccine. The gene calls are TRBV12-3 or TRBV12-4 and TRBJ1-6; D is uncertain. The starting material was PBMCs, obtained 5 days after the yellow fever booster vaccination. For the CDR3, the DNA is TGTGCCAGCAGTTTGGCGTTTGCGGGAGGCTCACCCCTCCACTTT. Amino acid sequence: CASSLAFAGGSPLHF.